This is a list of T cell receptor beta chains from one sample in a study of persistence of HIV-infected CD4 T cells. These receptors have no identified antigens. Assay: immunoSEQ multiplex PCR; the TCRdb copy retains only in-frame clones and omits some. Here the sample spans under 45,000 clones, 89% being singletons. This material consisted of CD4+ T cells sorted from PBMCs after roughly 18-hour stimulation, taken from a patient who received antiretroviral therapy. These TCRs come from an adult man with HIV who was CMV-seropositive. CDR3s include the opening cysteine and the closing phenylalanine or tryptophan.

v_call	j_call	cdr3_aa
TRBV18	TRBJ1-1	CASSPVGNTEAFF
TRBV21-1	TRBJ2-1	CASSKRRGVYNEQFF
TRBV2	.	CASSARQGYEQYF
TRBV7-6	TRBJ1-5	CASSLDRSQPQHF
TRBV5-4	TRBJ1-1	CASSLDGASTEAFF
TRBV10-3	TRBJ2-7	CAISAGQGNSYEQYF
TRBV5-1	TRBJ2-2	CASSLEWAGTGELFF
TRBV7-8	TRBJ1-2	CASSEDLSSYGYTF
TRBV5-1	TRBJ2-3	CASSLQDTQYF
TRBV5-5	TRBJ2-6	CASSRDPRSSGANVLTF
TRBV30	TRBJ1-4	CAWAGGGEKLFF
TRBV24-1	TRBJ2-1	CATSERGRNEQFF
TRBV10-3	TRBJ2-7	CAISSYSVEQYF
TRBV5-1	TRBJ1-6	CASSLSGTGYSPLHF
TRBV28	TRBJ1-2	CASSLGRTRSYGYTF
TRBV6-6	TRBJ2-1	CASSPSGGFDNEQFF
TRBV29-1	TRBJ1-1	CSVRIVSPNTEAFF
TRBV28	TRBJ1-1	CASSPGWVNTEAFF
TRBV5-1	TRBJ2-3	CASSPRTSGGTDTQYF
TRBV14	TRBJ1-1	CASNTQGRNTEAFF
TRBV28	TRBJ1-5	CASSLPSRNQPQHF
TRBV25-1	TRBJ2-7	CASSELDGTSYEQYF
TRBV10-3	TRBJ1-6	CAISEMRSDGNSPLHF
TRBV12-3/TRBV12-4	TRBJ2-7	CASSRGDEQYF
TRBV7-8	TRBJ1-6	CASSLDRAYNSPLHF
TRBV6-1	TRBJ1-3	CASSEGQPHSGNTIYF
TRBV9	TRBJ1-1	CASSVGLGHTEAFF
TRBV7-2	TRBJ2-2	CASSSGGLSGGEGELFF
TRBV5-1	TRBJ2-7	CASSLDPTAGYEQYF
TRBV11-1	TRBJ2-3	CASKDRGYTDTQYF
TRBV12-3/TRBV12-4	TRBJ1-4	CASSPRGEKLFF
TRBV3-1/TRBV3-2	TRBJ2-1	CASSQGGVAGGRQFF
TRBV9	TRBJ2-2	CASSVGLSGELFF
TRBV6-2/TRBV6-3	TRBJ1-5	CASSYFGTAYSNQPQHF
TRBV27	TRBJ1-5	CASSLRGRGYSNQPQHF